This T cell receptor beta chain was sequenced for a study of T-cell memory formation after mild COVID-19. Germline V gene sequence: CDR1 SGHTA, CDR2 FQGNSA. The CDR3 length is 15 residues. The V gene lost 2 bases and the J gene lost 0 bases, with 8 bases spanning the gap. In TCRdb, the 5' RACE reads were re-called with MiXCR into one record per CDR3 protein. The table has around 7,100 distinct CDR3 sequences, around 58% seen once. Material for sequencing was PBMCs or a T cell subset sorted from them (not recorded which). This clonotype was sampled from an adult who had mild COVID-19 (a few samples of this study predate the infection). Cell type and time point are not known. This sequence joins TRBV7-2 and TRBJ2-1; D unresolved. The CDR3 nucleotides are TGTGCCAGCAGCTTATCGGTTAGCTCCTACAATGAGCAGTTCTTC. Its protein is CASSLSVSSYNEQFF.